These T cell receptor beta chains were read from a single sample in a study of blood T cells in healthy people across ages. TCRdb reprocessed the 5' RACE reads via MiXCR and lists one record per CDR3 protein. In the table there are roughly 800,000 distinct CDR3 sequences, approximately 35% of which are singletons. Input material: blood. The receptors come from a man between 18 and 35 years old in good health. Both conserved end residues are part of each CDR3. Fields, in order: CDR3 protein, V gene, D gene, J gene. D genes are given only for firm matches.

cdr3_aa: CASSQDLAGMAEQFF
v_call: TRBV4-2
d_call: TRBD2
j_call: TRBJ2-1

cdr3_aa: CASSQVSGNQPQHF
v_call: TRBV4-1
d_call: .
j_call: TRBJ1-5

cdr3_aa: CASSLGTLNEQFF
v_call: TRBV5-1
d_call: .
j_call: TRBJ2-1

cdr3_aa: CASSLWGTANYGYTF
v_call: TRBV7-2
d_call: .
j_call: TRBJ1-2

cdr3_aa: CASSQGPSGPTQYF
v_call: TRBV3-1
d_call: .
j_call: TRBJ2-3

cdr3_aa: CASSPWEQTNTEAFF
v_call: TRBV12-3/TRBV12-4
d_call: .
j_call: TRBJ1-1

cdr3_aa: CSAPHRQENTEAFF
v_call: TRBV20-1
d_call: .
j_call: TRBJ1-1

cdr3_aa: CASSLRRRAYQETQYF
v_call: TRBV5-6
d_call: .
j_call: TRBJ2-5

cdr3_aa: CASSHREMETQYF
v_call: TRBV6-5
d_call: .
j_call: .

cdr3_aa: CATYLKITGELFF
v_call: TRBV2
d_call: .
j_call: TRBJ2-2

cdr3_aa: CASSETRTGWETQYF
v_call: TRBV2
d_call: .
j_call: TRBJ2-5

cdr3_aa: CASSPGRGGNTEAFF
v_call: TRBV5-1
d_call: .
j_call: TRBJ1-1

cdr3_aa: CASSVETAGGGYTF
v_call: TRBV2
d_call: TRBD1
j_call: TRBJ1-2

cdr3_aa: CASSERHVSYNEQFF
v_call: TRBV2
d_call: .
j_call: TRBJ2-1

cdr3_aa: CASSVRFSDTQYF
v_call: TRBV2
d_call: .
j_call: TRBJ2-3

cdr3_aa: CASSLSKRLHSYNEQFF
v_call: TRBV12-3/TRBV12-4
d_call: .
j_call: TRBJ2-1